What follows is one TCR beta chain and its context. These data are taken from a study of T cells after yellow fever vaccination. TCRdb passed the 5' RACE reads through MiXCR, listing each CDR3 protein once. The sample consists of 200,000 to 300,000 distinct CDR3 sequences, approximately 12% of them appearing once. V lost 5 bases and J lost 0, with 26 bases in between. This CDR3 spans 19 amino acids. Looked up from germline, CDR1 is LGHDT and CDR2 is YNNKEL (reference sequence). The chain employs TRBV3-1 and TRBJ2-7, with TRBD1 as a possible D gene (9 bases). The material sequenced was CD4+ T cells sorted from PBMCs, taken 45 days after the yellow fever booster vaccination. This TCR was recovered from a man younger than 45 who received the YFV17D yellow fever vaccine. The CDR3 loop reads CASSRGQGSGSDSSYEQYF. CDR3 nucleotide sequence: TGTGCCAGCAGCAGGGGACAGGGAAGCGGGAGCGACAGCTCCTACGAGCAGTACTTC.